One sample yielded the 5 T cell receptor beta chains listed below, sequenced in a study of cytomegalovirus exposure and HLA in healthy donors. PCR amplification relied on 60 Vbeta primers (plus 13 Jbeta primers). Generated by immunoSEQ multiplex PCR, the TCRdb table keeps only in-frame clones and is missing some. The sample spans 70,000 or so clones; the ten largest clones claim 4% to 5.5%. Sequencing input: PBMCs. These receptors originate from a man aged 40-55 years in good health and CMV-seronegative.

Details on this clone: This CDR3 fails to terminate in the conserved phenylalanine or tryptophan, so it likely reflects a read error. The gene calls are TRBV7-2 and TRBJ2-4, with 8 positions matching TRBD2. The germline gives CDR1 SGHTA, CDR2 FQGNSA. CDR3 length: 19 amino acids. Trimming at V came to 5 bases and at J to 0 bases, leaving 15 bases not matched to a gene. The CDR3 sequence: CASSLWPVAGRLAKNIQYV. The CDR3 DNA follows: TGTGCCAGCAGCCTCTGGCCCGTAGCGGGGCGACTAGCCAAAAACATTCAGTACGTC.

As to this clone: This CDR3 is also generated by other DNA sequences in the sample. The rearrangement links TRBV7-2 to TRBJ2-1; a weak D match, TRBD2 (6 bases). The germline CDR1 and CDR2 sequences are SGHTA and FQGNSA. V lost 0 bases, J lost 6 bases, and 9 bases lay in between. This CDR3 comprises 14 residues. CDR3 protein: CASSLAAGPNEQFF. In DNA, the CDR3 is TGTGCCAGCAGCTTAGCGGCGGGGCCCAATGAGCAGTTCTTC. The whole variable domain, filled in from reference TRBV7-2 and TRBJ2-1, reads GAGVSQSPSNKVTEKGKDVELRCDPISGHTALYWYRQSLGQGLEFLIYFQGNSAPDKSGLPSDRFSAERTGGSVSTLTIQRTQQEDSAVYLCASSLAAGPNEQFFGPGTRLTVL.

This rearrangement joins TRBV5-4 to TRBJ2-1; 9 bases are a match to TRBD2. The CDR3 loop spans 17 amino acids. With V trimmed by 4 bases and J by 7 bases, 15 bases remained unmatched. Germline CDR1 SGHNT, CDR2 YYREEE (reference sequence). The CDR3, as DNA: TGTGCCAGCAGCGGGACTGGGACTAGCCCAACAGGGAATGAGCAGTTCTTC. Translated: CASSGTGTSPTGNEQFF.

The V call is TRBV4-3, the J call TRBJ2-3; 9 bases line up with TRBD2. J lost 12 bases, V lost 1 base, and 14 bases had no gene match. Germline V lookup: CDR1 LGHNA, CDR2 YSLEER. This CDR3 region has 16 residues. CDR3 in amino acids: CASSQGGLAGASDQYF. The CDR3 region has the DNA TGCGCCAGCAGCCAAGGAGGATTAGCGGGGGCTTCTGACCAGTATTTT.

This sequence joins TRBV5-1 and TRBJ2-5; TRBD2 agrees at 11 bases. Germline V gene sequence: CDR1 SGHRS, CDR2 YFSETQ. The ends lost 5 bases at V and 3 bases at J; junction bases unmatched: 9. The CDR3 runs 16 residues. CDR3 nucleotide sequence: TGCGCCAGCAGGAGGGCTAGCGGGGGGCCTAAAGAGACCCAGTACTTC. Its protein product is CASRRASGGPKETQYF.